This TCR beta chain is drawn from a study of shared clonotypes between healthy human individuals. Study context: For every donor, three CD4 naive, three CD4 memory, two CD8 naive and one CD8 memory plates were used.

CD8 cells regarded as naive lacked CD45RO, were positively chosen for CCR7, and omitted terminally differentiated effector memory CD45RA+ cells. Caucasian adults residing in Nashville, Tennessee made up all the donors. The junction had 7 bases not matched to a gene; V was cut back by 0 bases and J by 5 bases. Germline assignment: CDR1 GTSNPN and CDR2 SVGIG (reference sequence). The CDR3 sequence is 17 residues long. The authors distributed each subset's genomic DNA evenly over several immunoSEQ plates. Authors' analysis steps: Filtering was not the same, since immunoSEQ gave junction-only sequences without quality scores. Repertoires were generated with immunoSEQ multiplex PCR, while TCRdb's copy carries only in-frame clones and drops some. The V and J calls and clone size were taken over from that table, and D and trimming were inferred from the DNA. Here the sample spans millions of clones, about 95% being singletons.

The sample consisted of naive CD8+ T cells sorted from blood. The chain is built from TRBV30 and TRBJ2-7; 16 nucleotides agree with TRBD2. The TCR was taken from a young man in good health. As DNA, the CDR3 is TGTGCCTGGAGTGTAGGGACTAGCGGGAGGGCCTACCACGAGCAGTACTTC. Translating it yields CAWSVGTSGRAYHEQYF.